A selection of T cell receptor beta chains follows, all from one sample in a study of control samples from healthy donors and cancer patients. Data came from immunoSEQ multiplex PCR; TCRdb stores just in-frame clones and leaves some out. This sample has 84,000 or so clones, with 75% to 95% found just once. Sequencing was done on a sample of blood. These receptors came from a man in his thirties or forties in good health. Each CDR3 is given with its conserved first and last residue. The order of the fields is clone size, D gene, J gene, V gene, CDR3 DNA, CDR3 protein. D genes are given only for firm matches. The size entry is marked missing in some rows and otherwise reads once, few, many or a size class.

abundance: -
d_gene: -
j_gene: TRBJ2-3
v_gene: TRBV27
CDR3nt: TGTGCCAGCAGTTTAGTAGGGGGATATGGCACAGATACGCAGTATTTT
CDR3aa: CASSLVGGYGTDTQYF

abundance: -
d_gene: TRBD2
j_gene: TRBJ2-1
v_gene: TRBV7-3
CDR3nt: TGTGCCAGCAGCATACTAGCGGGGGGACACAGTGAGCAGTTCTTC
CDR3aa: CASSILAGGHSEQFF

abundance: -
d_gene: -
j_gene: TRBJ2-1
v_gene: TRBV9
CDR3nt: TGTGCCAGCAGCCTGGGGGCAGGGTGGTCCTACAATGAGCAGTTCTTC
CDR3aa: CASSLGAGWSYNEQFF

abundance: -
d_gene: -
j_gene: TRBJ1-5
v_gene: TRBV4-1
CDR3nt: TGCGCCAGCAGCCAAGTGTTAATAGGTGGCAATCAGCCCCAGCATTTT
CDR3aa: CASSQVLIGGNQPQHF

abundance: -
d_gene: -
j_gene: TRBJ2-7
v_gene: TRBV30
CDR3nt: TGTGCCTCGACAGGCCCCTACGAGCAGTACTTC
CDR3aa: CASTGPYEQYF

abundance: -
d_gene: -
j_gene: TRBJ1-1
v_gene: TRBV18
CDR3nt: TGTGCCAGCTCACCCTCCACAAAGAACACTGAAGCTTTCTTT
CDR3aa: CASSPSTKNTEAFF

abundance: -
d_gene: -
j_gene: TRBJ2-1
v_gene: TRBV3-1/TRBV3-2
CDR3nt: TGTGCCAGCAGCTCTCGGGACCGAGGCAATGAGCAGTTCTTC
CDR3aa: CASSSRDRGNEQFF

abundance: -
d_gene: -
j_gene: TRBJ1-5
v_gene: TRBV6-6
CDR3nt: TGTGCCAGCAGTTACTCGCCAGCCCATCCCCAGCATTTT
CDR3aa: CASSYSPAHPQHF

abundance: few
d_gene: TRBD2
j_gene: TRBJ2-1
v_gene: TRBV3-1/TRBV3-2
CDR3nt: TGTGCTAGCAGTCGAGCGGGGCAACTTAATGAGCAGTTCTTC
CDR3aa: CASSRAGQLNEQFF

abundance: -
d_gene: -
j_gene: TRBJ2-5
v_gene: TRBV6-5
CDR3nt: TGTGCCAGTGTACAGGGAGGCGAGACCCAGTACTTC
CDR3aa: CASVQGGETQYF

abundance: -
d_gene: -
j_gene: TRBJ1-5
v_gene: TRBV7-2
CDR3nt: TGTGCCAGCAGCTCGTCCCAGAATCAGCCCCAGCATTTT
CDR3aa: CASSSSQNQPQHF

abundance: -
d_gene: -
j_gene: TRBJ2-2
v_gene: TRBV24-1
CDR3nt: TGTGCCACCGCAGGGCCCAACACCGGGGAGCTGTTTTTT
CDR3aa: CATAGPNTGELFF

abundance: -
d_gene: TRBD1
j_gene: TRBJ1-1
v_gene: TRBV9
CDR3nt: TGTGCCAGCAGCGGCCGACAGGGAGAAGCTTTCTTT
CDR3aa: CASSGRQGEAFF

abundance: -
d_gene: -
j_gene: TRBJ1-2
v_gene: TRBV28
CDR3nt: TGTGCCAGCAGGAGGGGGGGGACTAACTATGGCTACACCTTC
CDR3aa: CASRRGGTNYGYTF

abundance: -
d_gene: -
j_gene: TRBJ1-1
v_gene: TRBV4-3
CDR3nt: TGCGCCAGCAGCCAAGAGAGAGGGGACACTGAAGCTTTCTTT
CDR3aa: CASSQERGDTEAFF